This TCR beta chain was sequenced for a study of cytomegalovirus exposure and HLA in healthy donors. Germline CDR1 MDHEN, CDR2 SYDVKM. With 3 bases clipped from V and 4 bases from J, the junction kept 11 bases outside the gene matches. This CDR3 is built from 16 residues. PCR amplification relied on 60 Vbeta primers (plus 13 Jbeta primers). Sequenced by immunoSEQ multiplex PCR; TCRdb stores in-frame clones only, minus some. The table has about 140,000 clones, 60% to 75% seen once; the top ten hold around 1.6%. General observations from the study: It emerged from a later analysis that several of the most significant clusters appeared to be linked to common viral pathogens. Sequence variants that were highly shared formed a cluster that was likely a sequencing artifact. Excluded: some indistinguishable V segments such as TRBV6-2 and TRBV6-3.

To note about this clone: As yet, its antigen is unknown.

Donors consisted of healthy bone marrow donors. Sequencing used PBMCs. The TCR was taken from a human donor in good health. The V call is TRBV28, the J call TRBJ1-2; TRBD1 aligns across 7 bases. Here the CDR3 reads CASSFLRGPLSYGYTF. The CDR3 bases are TGTGCCAGCAGTTTCCTGAGGGGGCCTTTAAGCTATGGCTACACCTTC.